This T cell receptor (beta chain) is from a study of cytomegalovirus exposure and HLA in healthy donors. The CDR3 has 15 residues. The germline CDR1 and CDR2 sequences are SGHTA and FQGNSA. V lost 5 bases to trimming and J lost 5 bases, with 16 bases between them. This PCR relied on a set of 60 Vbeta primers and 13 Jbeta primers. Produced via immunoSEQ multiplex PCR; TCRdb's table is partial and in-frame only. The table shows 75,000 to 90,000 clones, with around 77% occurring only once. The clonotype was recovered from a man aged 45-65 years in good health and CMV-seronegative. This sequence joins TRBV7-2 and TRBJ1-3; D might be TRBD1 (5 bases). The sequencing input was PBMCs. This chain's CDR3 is CASSRPTRERNTIYF. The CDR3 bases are TGTGCCAGCAGCCGGCCCACCAGGGAACGAAACACCATATATTTT.